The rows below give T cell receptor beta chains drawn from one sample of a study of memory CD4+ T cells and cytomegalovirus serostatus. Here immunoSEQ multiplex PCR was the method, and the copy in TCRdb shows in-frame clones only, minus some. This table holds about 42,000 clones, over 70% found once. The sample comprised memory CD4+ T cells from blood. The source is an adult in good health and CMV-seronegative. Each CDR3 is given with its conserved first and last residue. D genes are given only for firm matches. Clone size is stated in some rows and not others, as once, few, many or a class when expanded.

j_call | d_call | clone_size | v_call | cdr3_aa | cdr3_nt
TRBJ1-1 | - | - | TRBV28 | CASSLRFTEAFF | TGTGCCAGCAGTTTAAGGTTCACTGAAGCTTTCTTT
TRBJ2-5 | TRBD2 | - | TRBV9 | CASSASGGAFEETQYF | TGTGCCAGCAGCGCTAGCGGGGGGGCATTTGAGGAGACCCAGTACTTC
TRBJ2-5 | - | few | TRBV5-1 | CASSLTGETQYF | TGCGCCAGCAGTTTAACCGGGGAGACCCAGTACTTC
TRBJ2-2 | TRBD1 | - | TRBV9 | CASSASGQGWTGELFF | TGTGCCAGCAGCGCTTCCGGACAGGGATGGACCGGGGAGCTGTTTTTT
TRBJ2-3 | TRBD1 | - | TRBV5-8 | CASSLNRGRITDTQYF | TGTGCCAGCAGCCTGAACAGGGGAAGAATCACAGATACGCAGTATTTT
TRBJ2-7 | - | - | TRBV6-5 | CASSSPGATYEQYF | TGTGCCAGCAGTTCTCCAGGGGCGACCTACGAGCAGTACTTC
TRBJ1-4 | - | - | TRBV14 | CASSRGTNEKLFF | TGTGCCAGCAGCCGAGGGACTAATGAAAAACTGTTTTTT
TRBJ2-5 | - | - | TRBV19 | CASRGNGEETQYF | TGTGCCAGTAGAGGGAACGGGGAAGAGACCCAGTACTTC
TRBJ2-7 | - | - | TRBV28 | CASSFVSTGQDEQYF | TGTGCCAGCAGTTTCGTTTCCACAGGGCAGGACGAGCAGTACTTC
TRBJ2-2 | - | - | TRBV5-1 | CASSLEASRDGLTGELFF | TGCGCCAGCAGCTTGGAAGCTAGCCGAGATGGTTTGACCGGGGAGCTGTTTTTT
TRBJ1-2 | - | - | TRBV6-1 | CASSLGGSGYTF | TGTGCCAGCAGCCTAGGAGGGTCGGGCTACACCTTC
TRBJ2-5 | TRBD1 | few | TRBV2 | CASVKDRQETQYF | TGTGCCAGCGTTAAGGACAGGCAAGAGACCCAGTACTTC
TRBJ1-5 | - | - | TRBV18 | CASSRANDQPQHF | TGTGCCAGCTCCCGCGCAAATGATCAGCCCCAGCATTTT
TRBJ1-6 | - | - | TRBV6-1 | CASGNFGGFNSPLHF | TGTGCCAGTGGAAATTTTGGGGGATTCAATTCACCCCTCCACTTT
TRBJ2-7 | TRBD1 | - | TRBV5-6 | CASSLPGTGVGEQYF | TGTGCCAGCAGCTTGCCCGGGACAGGGGTTGGTGAGCAGTACTTC
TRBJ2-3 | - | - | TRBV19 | CASESRDTQYF | TGTGCCAGTGAGTCGAGGGATACGCAGTATTTT
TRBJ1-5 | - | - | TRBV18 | CASSPRAGDQPQHF | TGTGCCAGCTCACCCCGGGCAGGTGATCAGCCCCAGCATTTT
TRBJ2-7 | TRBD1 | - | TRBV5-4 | CASSLLGTGIYEQYF | TGTGCCAGCAGCTTGTTGGGGACAGGAATTTACGAGCAGTACTTC
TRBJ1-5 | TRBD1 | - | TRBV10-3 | CAISDQGGTQPQHF | TGTGCCATCAGTGACCAGGGGGGGACTCAGCCCCAGCATTTT
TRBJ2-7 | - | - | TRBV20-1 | CSATLSEQYF | TGCAGTGCTACGTTGAGCGAGCAGTACTTC
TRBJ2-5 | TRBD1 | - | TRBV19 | CASSIAGGQETQYF | TGTGCCAGTAGTATAGCAGGGGGCCAAGAGACCCAGTACTTC
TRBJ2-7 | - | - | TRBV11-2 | CASSRSRVYEQYF | TGTGCCAGCAGCCGTAGTAGAGTCTACGAGCAGTACTTC
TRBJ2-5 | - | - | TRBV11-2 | CASSWLSQETQYF | TGTGCCAGCAGCTGGTTGAGCCAAGAGACCCAGTACTTC
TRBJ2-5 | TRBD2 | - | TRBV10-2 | CASSDPTSGGRETQYF | TGCGCCAGCAGTGACCCGACTAGCGGGGGGCGGGAGACCCAGTACTTC
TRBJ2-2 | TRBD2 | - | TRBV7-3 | CASSSSRTSNTGELFF | TGTGCCAGCAGCTCTTCCAGGACTAGCAACACCGGGGAGCTGTTTTTT
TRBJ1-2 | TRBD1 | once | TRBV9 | CASSVHTGEGAGYTF | TGTGCCAGCAGCGTCCATACAGGGGAGGGGGCTGGCTACACCTTC
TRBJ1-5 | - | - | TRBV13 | CASSLGWNQPQHF | TGTGCCAGCAGCTTAGGTTGGAATCAGCCCCAGCATTTT
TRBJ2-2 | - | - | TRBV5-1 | CASSSDSVSGELFF | TGCGCCAGCAGCTCGGACAGCGTAAGCGGGGAGCTGTTTTTT
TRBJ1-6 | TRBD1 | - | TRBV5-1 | CASSLNPPGQGNSPLHF | TGCGCCAGCAGCTTAAACCCCCCGGGACAGGGTAATTCACCCCTCCACTTT
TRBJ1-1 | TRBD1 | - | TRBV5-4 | CASSPGTDTEAFF | TGTGCCAGCAGCCCAGGGACAGACACTGAAGCTTTCTTT
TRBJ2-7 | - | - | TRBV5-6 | CASSLRFGQFYEQYF | TGTGCCAGCAGCTTGCGGTTTGGACAGTTTTACGAGCAGTACTTC
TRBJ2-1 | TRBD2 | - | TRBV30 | CAWSQLAGVNNEQFF | TGTGCCTGGAGTCAACTAGCGGGGGTAAACAATGAGCAGTTCTTC
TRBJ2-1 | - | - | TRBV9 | CASSGDFGGGYNEQFF | TGTGCCAGCAGCGGCGACTTTGGAGGGGGTTACAATGAGCAGTTCTTC
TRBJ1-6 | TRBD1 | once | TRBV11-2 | CASSMAGTANSPLHF | TGTGCCAGCAGCATGGCCGGGACAGCCAATTCACCCCTCCACTTT
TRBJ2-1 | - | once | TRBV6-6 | CASSYGRDNEQFF | TGTGCCAGCAGTTACGGACGGGACAATGAGCAGTTCTTC
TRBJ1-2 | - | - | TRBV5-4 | CASSFRQPSTNYGYTF | TGTGCCAGCAGCTTTCGTCAGCCAAGTACTAACTATGGCTACACCTTC
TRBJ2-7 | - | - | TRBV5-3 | CARSLKVRGWPTYEQYF | TGTGCCAGAAGCTTGAAAGTACGGGGCTGGCCTACCTACGAGCAGTACTTC
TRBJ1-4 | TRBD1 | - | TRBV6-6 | CASSFTGAWGEKLFF | TGTGCCAGCAGTTTTACAGGGGCCTGGGGTGAAAAACTGTTTTTT
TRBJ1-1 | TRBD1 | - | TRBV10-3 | CAITPGGTEAFF | TGTGCCATCACCCCAGGGGGCACTGAAGCTTTCTTT
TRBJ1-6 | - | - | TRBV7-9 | CASSLGDSFGSPLHF | TGTGCCAGCAGCTTGGGCGACAGTTTTGGTTCACCCCTCCACTTT
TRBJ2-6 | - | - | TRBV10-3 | CAISEENSGANVLTF | TGTGCCATCAGTGAGGAGAACTCTGGGGCCAACGTCCTGACTTTC
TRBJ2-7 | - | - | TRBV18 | CASAPLGDEQYF | TGTGCCAGCGCCCCTTTAGGGGACGAGCAGTACTTC